This TCR beta chain was retrieved from a study of T cell responses to AZD1222 COVID-19 vaccine (dated by TCRdb to the early 2020s). Notes on the research overall: AZD1222 recipients with second doses at about 4 weeks or about 12 weeks were pooled, because spike-specific TCR depth and breadth did not differ between schedules. TCR sequencing was performed for 230 to 250 trial participants, of whom approximately 200 were given two doses of AZD1222 and some 25 were given two doses of MenACWY control vaccine. Trial participants were enrolled by age into subgroups of 18-55, 56-69 and 70-plus years, and around 150, 28 and 57 TCR-sequenced participants, respectively, were included in these subgroups.

The CDR3 regions of human TCRbeta chains were analyzed by immunosequencing. The paper's data handling went like this. Repertoire TCRs were matched against a reference library of SARS-CoV-2-specific TCRs generated with the MIRA antigen-specificity platform. Breadth was defined as the fraction of unique TCRs that were SARS-CoV-2-associated. Depth was defined as the fraction of total T cells that were SARS-CoV-2-associated. Using the MIRA data, every spike-specific TCR was mapped to the spike region that the TCR reacted to and assigned to either a CD4 or a CD8 class. Log10-transformed breadth and depth values were compared by one-way ANOVA with Sidak's multiple comparisons tests. TCRdb re-hosts the immuneACCESS table, in-frame sequences only. Its copies lack some clones; in the studies checked, an unresolved V gene accounts for under half of them, and the cause for the rest is not known. V, J and clone size are taken as reported in that table, and D and trimming were inferred from the DNA itself. In this sample the table shows approximately 90,000 clones, roughly nine tenths of which occur a single time. The ten most abundant clones make up less than 3.5% of the sample.

Read against the paper, the sample's time point label means: baseline before first vaccination. Vaccinee samples came from UK trials COV001 and COV002, including a single-blind randomized controlled phase 2/3 trial of AZD1222 (ChAdOx1 nCoV-19) in healthy adults. For TCRbeta chain sequencing, PBMC samples were collected from trial participants at day 0 and at day 28 after the second dose. The V end gives up 3 bases and the J end 2 bases, leaving 5 bases in the junction not matched to a gene. As encoded in the germline V gene, CDR1 is SGHRS while CDR2 is YFSETQ. Reading from cysteine to phenylalanine, the CDR3 counts 15 amino acids. Only CDR3 DNA is held: 45 bases, read in frame from base 1. Findings and caveats that apply to the study as a whole: Because no day 14 peak-response samples were available, the repertoires could be characterized only after the peak T cell response. Participants were mostly white British, with more females than males. The authors suggested clonal diversity may have been underestimated. The 56-69-year group was small, and its depth increase did not reach significance, likely because of low power. Conclusions about previously exposed vaccinees are limited because only six or seven AZD1222 recipients were SARS-CoV-2 seropositive at baseline. The whole spike protein was spanned by vaccine-associated CD4 TCRs, and dominant responses were seen in regions 160-218 and 743-854. Reportedly, almost half of the unique spike-specific TCRs recognized epitopes lying outside the regions that are mutated in the B.1.351 and B.1.1.7 variants. Spike-specific TCR breadth and depth rose significantly after two AZD1222 doses compared with day 0 and with MenACWY recipients.

With respect to this clone: The antigen this receptor binds is unknown. Base qualities are not provided; no much larger clone lies one nucleotide away.

The sequencing here drew on peripheral blood, taken on day 0 of AZD1222 vaccination. The clonotype was recovered from an adult in good health. The receptor chain draws on TRBV5-1 and TRBJ2-1, with 7 bases matching TRBD1. For the CDR3, the sequence is CASSSRDSTYNEQFF. The DNA reads TGCGCCAGCAGCTCCCGGGACAGCACCTACAATGAGCAGTTCTTC.